Listed here is a single TCR beta chain. Its antigen is currently unknown. The entry originates in a study of shared clonotypes between healthy human individuals. Whole-study results and caveats: Lower generation probabilities were found for non-shared clonotypes than for those shared by all four donors. Clonotype sharing across a few donors was observed for 4.5% to 6.5% of naive CD4 clonotypes. Large depth notwithstanding, sorted-subset sequencing proved incomplete by rarefaction. The small donor group covered limited genetic and exposure diversity.

Selected positively for CCR7 and CD45RO-negative, naive CD8 cells excluded terminally differentiated effector memory CD45RA+ cells. The CDR3 totals 15 residues. V trimming: 5 bases; J trimming: 2 bases; junction bases outside the gene matches: 7. Germline lookup yields CDR1 SEHNR and CDR2 FQNEAQ (reference sequence). Some clones are missing from TCRdb's copy, which holds only in-frame ones; the method was immunoSEQ multiplex PCR. Counted here are around 2,000,000 clones, over 85% occurring once; the ten biggest clones make up more than 0.95%. The sequence was collected from a man aged 18 to 30 in good health. The rearrangement uses TRBV7-9 and TRBJ2-3; TRBD2 aligns across 7 bases. The material sequenced was naive CD8+ T cells sorted from blood. The CDR3 DNA is TGTGCCAGCAGCCTCCGGGAGGACAACACAGATACGCAGTATTTT. Its protein product is CASSLREDNTDTQYF. The full variable domain, rest sourced from reference TRBV7-9 and TRBJ2-3, is DTGVSQNPRHKITKRGQNVTFRCDPISEHNRLYWYRQTLGQGPEFLTYFQNEAQLEKSRLLSDRFSAERPKGSFSTLEIQRTEQGDSAMYLCASSLREDNTDTQYFGPGTRLTVL.